The 9 T cell receptor beta chains listed next were all sequenced from one sample in a study of graft-versus-host responses after intestinal transplantation. The antigens for these receptors are not known. Sequenced by immunoSEQ multiplex PCR; TCRdb stores in-frame clones only, minus some. The sample records some 38,000 clones, 93% being singletons. The sample was unstimulated CD8+ T cells sorted from spleen or lymph node cells, taken before transplant. The receptors shown here come from a human donor who was the organ donor for an intestinal transplant.

The rearrangement joins TRBV5-5 to TRBJ1-1; maybe TRBD1 (6 bases). CDR1 is SGHKS and CDR2 is YYEKEE in the germline V gene (reference sequence). CDR3 length equals 13 residues. Trimming took off 2 bases at V and 4 bases at J, with 9 bases between the two ends. The CDR3 region has the DNA TGTGCCAGCAGCTTCAACAGGGTCACTGAAGCTTTCTTT. Encoded protein: CASSFNRVTEAFF. The full variable domain, rest sourced from reference TRBV5-5 and TRBJ1-1, is DAGVTQSPTHLIKTRGQQVTLRCSPISGHKSVSWYQQVLGQGPQFIFQYYEKEERGRGNFPDRFSARQFPNYSSELNVNALLLGDSALYLCASSFNRVTEAFFGQGTRLTVV.

The chain has TRBV12-5 and TRBJ2-1; no definite D call. There are 15 residues in the CDR3. With 3 bases removed from V and 0 bases from J, the gap between germline ends came to 9 bases. Germline CDR1 LGHNT, CDR2 FRNRAP. The CDR3 spells CASGFGPSSYNEQFF. In DNA, the CDR3 is TGTGCTAGTGGTTTTGGCCCGAGCTCCTACAATGAGCAGTTCTTC.

The gene calls are TRBV9 and TRBJ2-1; 7 nucleotides agree with TRBD2. V dropped 3 bases and J dropped 6; count of bases not matched to a gene: 3. Germline-derived CDR1 and CDR2 are SGDLS and YYNGEE. There are 13 residues in the CDR3. The CDR3 loop reads CASSAGGVNEQFF. The CDR3, as DNA: TGTGCCAGCAGCGCGGGAGGCGTCAATGAGCAGTTCTTC.

This rearrangement joins TRBV5-3 to TRBJ2-7; TRBD1 agrees at 9 bases. TRBV5-3 is reported as an ORF; its role is uncertain. V was pared by 3 bases and J by 2 bases, with 0 bases of the junction left unmatched. The CDR3 is made up of 13 amino acids. CDR3 DNA: TGTGCCAGAAGCTGGGACAGGGCCTACGAGCAGTACTTC. This translates into CARSWDRAYEQYF.

CDR3 sequence: CASSQELGTSGRAPQYF. The CDR3 coding sequence is TGCGCCAGCAGCCAAGAACTCGGGACTAGCGGGAGGGCTCCGCAGTATTTT. This chain connects TRBV4-1 to TRBJ2-3; 16 positions match TRBD2. The CDR3 is made up of 17 amino acids. The germline V gene encodes CDR1 MGHRA and CDR2 YSYEKL. V shed 0 bases and J 10 bases; nucleotides not matched to a gene: 7.

This sequence joins TRBV7-9 and TRBJ2-7; TRBD2 aligns across 8 bases. CDR1 and CDR2 (germline): SEHNR, FQNEAQ (reference sequence). The CDR3 length is 14 residues. V lost 5 bases to trimming and J lost 5 bases; unmatched junction nucleotides: 8. This CDR3 is CASSPPGLGDEQYF. The CDR3 DNA is TGTGCCAGCAGCCCTCCGGGACTAGGGGACGAGCAGTACTTC.

The J gene is TRBJ2-7, the V gene TRBV19, with D uncertain. There are 14 residues in the CDR3. The V gene's germline CDR1 is LNHDA and CDR2 SQIVND (reference sequence). Between the trimmed V and J ends, which lost 1 base and 2 bases, there was a span of 9 bases. CDR3 nucleotide sequence: TGTGCCAGTAGTATAGTTGGCCCAGCCTACGAGCAGTACTTC. This encodes CASSIVGPAYEQYF.

As to this clone: A far larger clone is a single base away, which makes a read error likely. Here the CDR3 reads CASSQDVVYEQYF. CDR3 DNA: TGCGCCAGCAGCCAAGATGTGGTATACGAGCAGTACTTC. The chain carries TRBV4-3 and TRBJ2-7; no clear D. CDR3 length equals 13 residues. Germline V CDR1 and CDR2: LGHNA, YSLEER. The V end lost 0 bases, the J end lost 4 bases, and 7 bases lay between the germline ends.

The rearrangement links TRBV19 to TRBJ1-1; no clear D gene. The V end was cut by 4 bases, the J end by 6 bases, with 12 bases between. Per the germline V gene, CDR1 is LNHDA and CDR2 is SQIVND (reference sequence). This CDR3 has 13 residues. The CDR3 DNA sequence: TGTGCCAGTAGTAGTGACAATCAATCTGAAGCTTTCTTT. Protein sequence: CASSSDNQSEAFF.